This T cell receptor beta chain derives from a study of CD8+CD57+ T cells in acquired aplastic anemia (dated by TCRdb to the late 2010s). Regarding the research as a whole: Extracted DNA from sorted CD4+ and CD8+ cells averaged about 3 ug, ranging from roughly 0.17 to 30 ug. An average of approximately 10 million reads for CD4+ cells and approximately 11 million reads for CD8+ cells was obtained from healthy donor samples. General findings and caveats noted by the study authors: Around 27 CD8+ CDR3 sequences were found to be shared between patients and controls, but these sequences appeared to be highly expressed in patients and within the immunodominant clones of the patients. Between patients and healthy controls, no significant difference in CD8+ Simpson's diversity was found (P=0.060).

The study deep-sequenced TCR repertoires of sorted CD4+ and CD8+ blood T cells from severe aplastic anemia patients and healthy subjects. Ficoll-Paque density gradient centrifugation was used to isolate peripheral blood mononuclear cells. CD4+ and CD8+ T cells were sorted by FACS or magnetic beads before DNA extraction. Profiling of TCR beta VDJ combinations and CDR3 sequences used genomic DNA as the template. TCR repertoire sequencing was run on an Illumina HiSeq 2000. As for the authors' bioinformatics: TRBV/TRBJ rearrangement plots, CDR3 size and DJ length profiles, and Simpson's diversity index were used to evaluate the repertoires. The immunodominant clone was defined as the most abundant DNA sequence in deep sequencing data. CDR3 amino acid sequences were screened for sharing across subjects and were compared with published repertoires and the VDJdb database. TCRdb reworked the public reads: Q25 trimming with fastp, MiXCR clone assembly, productive beta chains retained. Each record represents a unique CDR3 protein, reported with the most common genes and DNA among its rows. The V and J calls were determined by TCRdb, not by the authors. The sample has about 400,000 distinct CDR3 sequences on record, approximately 70% of them singletons. Less than 4% of the sample belongs to the ten largest clones.

The CDR3 runs 13 residues from the cysteine to the phenylalanine. CDR3 DNA only is kept here, 39 bases in frame from base 1. From the germline V gene (reference sequence), CDR1 is SSHAT and CDR2 is FNYEAQ. In this sample, this clonotype turned up many times. Its specific antigen is unknown. Germline is not matched at one junction end, which may reflect a read error. This sequence originates from a human donor in good health, serving as a control. Recombination joined TRBV7-7 with TRBJ1-1, with the identity of the D gene unclear. Material for sequencing was sorted CD4+, CD8+, or CD8+CD57+ T cells (not recorded which) from PBMCs. The base sequence is TGTGCTAGCAGCTTAGACGCGCAGACTGAAGCTTTCTTT. It translates as CASSLDAQTEAFF.